This TCR beta chain appears in the sequencing data of a study of blood T cell repertoires in COVID-19. Study information: The cDNA or gDNA used as material had been derived from T cells, B-cell-depleted T cells, or PBMCs.

CDR3 size: 17 residues. From germline, CDR1 is LNHDA and CDR2 SQIVND (reference sequence). The ends lost 0 bases at V and 4 bases at J; junction bases unmatched: 6. Per the authors' pipeline: The assay estimated nucleated cells by amplifying reference gene primers. Sequencing was performed with immunoSEQ multiplex PCR; in TCRdb, only in-frame clones are kept and a portion is missing. The V and J calls and clone size are taken from that table; D and trimming were inferred from the DNA. The data contain roughly 380,000 clones, around 87% of them singletons. Clinical history reported by participants formed the basis on which cohorts were assigned.

The sequencing sample was made of PBMCs or T cells enriched from blood (not recorded which). This receptor was taken from a man aged 30 to 45 who had recovered from COVID-19. This sequence joins TRBV19 and TRBJ2-2; 9 positions match TRBD1. The CDR3 bases are TGTGCCAGTAGTATAGATCCGGGACAGGGTAGCACCGGGGAGCTGTTTTTT. This codes for CASSIDPGQGSTGELFF.